Listed below are T cell receptor beta chains from one sample, sequenced in a study of T cells in localized non-small cell lung cancer. Using immunoSEQ multiplex PCR, the repertoire was profiled, and TCRdb retains in-frame clones only, with some absent. The sample has some 1,700 clones, about 20% seen once. The sequencing here drew on lung tumor tissue, taken before any cancer treatment. These receptors originate from a male donor older than 55 with stage I lung adenocarcinoma. The CDR3 runs from the conserved cysteine through the conserved F or W. Fields, in order: D gene, clone size, J gene, V gene, CDR3 protein, CDR3 DNA. D genes are given only for firm matches. Rows may omit the clone size; those that give it use once, few, many or a size class.

TRBD2	NA	TRBJ2-1	TRBV11-3	CASSSPTSGGFYNEQFF	TGTGCCAGCAGCTCCCCGACTAGCGGGGGGTTCTACAATGAGCAGTTCTTC
NA	NA	TRBJ1-2	TRBV18	CASSPGGSRGPNYGYTF	TGTGCCAGCTCACCAGGGGGTAGCCGGGGACCAAACTATGGCTACACCTTC
TRBD2	NA	TRBJ2-2	TRBV11-3	CASRGLAALTGELFF	TGTGCCAGCAGAGGACTAGCGGCACTCACCGGGGAGCTGTTTTTT
NA	few	TRBJ1-6	TRBV30	CAWTLWGLNNSPLHF	TGTGCCTGGACCTTATGGGGGCTCAATAATTCACCCCTCCACTTT
NA	NA	TRBJ1-5	TRBV19	CASTPGNQPQHF	TGTGCCAGTACCCCAGGGAATCAGCCCCAGCATTTT
TRBD1	medium-sized	TRBJ1-2	TRBV11-3	CASSQGVLGGRDYGYTF	TGTGCCAGCAGCCAAGGGGTTTTAGGGGGCCGGGACTATGGCTACACCTTC
TRBD1	large	TRBJ1-1	TRBV11-3	CASTPQGALTEAFF	TGTGCCAGCACCCCACAGGGGGCTCTCACTGAAGCTTTCTTT
NA	once	TRBJ1-2	TRBV30	CAWSDRRPTYGYTF	TGTGCCTGGAGTGACAGGAGACCAACCTATGGCTACACCTTC
TRBD2	medium-sized	TRBJ2-2	TRBV11-3	CASSIPSGATNTGELFF	TGTGCCAGCAGCATTCCTAGCGGGGCGACGAACACCGGGGAGCTGTTTTTT
NA	large	TRBJ1-1	TRBV6-8	CATQRGENTEAFF	TGTGCCACCCAGCGTGGGGAGAACACTGAAGCTTTCTTT
NA	NA	TRBJ2-3	TRBV11-3	CASSSGFNTDTQYF	TGTGCCAGCAGTTCTGGGTTCAACACAGATACGCAGTATTTT
NA	NA	TRBJ2-3	TRBV6-8	CASSYSIEARDTQYF	TGTGCCAGCAGTTACTCGATTGAAGCGAGAGATACGCAGTATTTT
TRBD2	NA	TRBJ2-7	TRBV6-1	CASSEAPGGTSYEQYF	TGTGCCAGCAGTGAAGCCCCCGGGGGGACCTCCTACGAGCAGTACTTC
TRBD1	medium-sized	TRBJ1-2	TRBV6-8	CASSTTGSYGYTF	TGTGCCAGCAGCACGACAGGGTCCTATGGCTACACCTTC
TRBD1	few	TRBJ2-7	TRBV11-3	CASSLTDRGGYEQYF	TGTGCCAGCAGCCTGACGGACAGGGGAGGCTACGAGCAGTACTTC
TRBD2	medium-sized	TRBJ2-5	TRBV6-8	CASSYFQAGVQETQYF	TGTGCCAGCAGTTACTTTCAAGCGGGGGTACAAGAGACCCAGTACTTC
TRBD1	few	TRBJ1-2	TRBV10-3	CAISESRQGLYGYTF	TGTGCCATCAGTGAGTCGAGACAGGGCCTCTATGGCTACACCTTC
NA	large	TRBJ1-3	TRBV19	CASSIGSFAGNTIYF	TGTGCCAGTAGTATTGGCAGCTTCGCTGGAAACACCATATATTTT
NA	medium-sized	TRBJ1-1	TRBV9	CASRSSGNTEAFF	TGTGCCAGCAGATCTTCAGGAAACACTGAAGCTTTCTTT
TRBD2	few	TRBJ2-1	TRBV11-3	CASSRLAGGHNEQFF	TGTGCCAGCAGCCGACTAGCGGGGGGACACAATGAGCAGTTCTTC
NA	few	TRBJ2-5	TRBV6-7	CASKRGGRETQYF	TGTGCCAGCAAAAGGGGGGGCCGCGAGACCCAGTACTTC
NA	NA	TRBJ1-2	TRBV6-8	CASRGVGYGYTF	TGTGCCAGCAGGGGGGTTGGATATGGCTACACCTTC
NA	NA	TRBJ1-3	TRBV9	CASSVGGRASGNTIYF	TGTGCCAGCAGCGTAGGCGGCCGGGCTTCTGGAAACACCATATATTTT
TRBD1	medium-sized	TRBJ2-2	TRBV11-3	CASSPDREVTGELFF	TGTGCTAGCAGCCCGGACAGGGAAGTCACCGGGGAGCTGTTTTTT
TRBD1	few	TRBJ2-3	TRBV23-1	CASSHTGGADTQYF	TGCGCCAGCAGTCATACAGGGGGCGCAGATACGCAGTATTTT
NA	large	TRBJ1-5	TRBV4-1	CASSQKTDRCWGGGDNQPQHF	TGCGCCAGCAGCCAGAAGACGGATCGATGCTGGGGGGGAGGGGACAATCAGCCCCAGCATTTT
NA	NA	TRBJ2-1	TRBV19	CASTPRLSGIVSYNEQFF	TGTGCCAGTACCCCGAGGTTATCCGGGATCGTCTCCTACAATGAGCAGTTCTTC